The 20 T cell receptor beta chains reported below all come from one sample, sequenced in a study of molecular identifiers for immune sequencing clone quantification. Via MiXCR, TCRdb re-called the PCR reads, giving one row per CDR3 protein. This sample has approximately 320,000 distinct CDR3 sequences, with 24% found just once. The sample consisted of naive CD8+ T cells from blood, with Jurkat cell RNA spiked in. Subset meaning: FACS-sorted CD8+CD4-CCR7+CD45RA+ naive T cells. These receptors came from a human donor in good health. Some libraries in this study had Jurkat cell RNA spiked in.

A remark on this clonotype: This may be a read error: a much more frequent sequence differs by one nucleotide. The CDR3 region has the DNA TGTGCCAGCAGCGGAGGGGCCAAGAAGGAGACCCAGTACTTC. Translation gives CASSGGAKKETQYF. This rearrangement joins TRBV7-9 to TRBJ2-5, with a weak D call TRBD2 (6 bases). Germline CDR1 is SEHNR and CDR2 is FQNEAQ (reference sequence). The CDR3 has 14 residues. V lost 5 bases and J lost 5, with 15 bases in between.

This clonotype appeared many times. The chain is built from TRBV29-1 and TRBJ2-3; no definite D call. CDR1 SQVTM and CDR2 ANQGSEA come from the germline V gene. The CDR3 totals 14 residues. V was clipped by 6 bases and J by 0 bases, with 13 bases between them. The CDR3 here is CSVTDGSSTDTQYF. The DNA for the CDR3 is TGCAGCGTCACCGACGGTTCTAGCACAGATACGCAGTATTTT.

The table lists this clonotype with many counts. This rearrangement joins TRBV5-1 to TRBJ2-5; a weak D match, TRBD2 (6 bases). There are 15 residues in the CDR3. Germline V gene lookup returns CDR1 SGHRS and CDR2 YFSETQ. The V end lost 3 bases, the J end lost 2 bases, and 14 bases lay between the germline ends. CDR3 loop: CASSYLRDFQETQYF. The CDR3 DNA sequence: TGCGCCAGCAGCTACCTCCGGGACTTTCAAGAGACCCAGTACTTC.

In this sample, this clonotype turned up many times. This sequence joins TRBV7-2 and TRBJ2-7, with TRBD2 matching 8 bases. The ends lost 3 bases at V and 5 bases at J; junction bases unmatched: 6. Germline lookup yields CDR1 SGHTA and CDR2 FQGNSA. The CDR3 spans 14 residues. CDR3 sequence reads: CASSLGGGSHEQYF. CDR3 nucleotide sequence: TGTGCCAGCAGCTTGGGCGGGGGGTCCCACGAGCAGTACTTC.

The chain carries TRBV28 and TRBJ2-5; tentatively, D is TRBD1 (6 bases). Germline-derived CDR1 and CDR2 are MDHEN and SYDVKM. This CDR3 region has 14 residues. Trimming left V 3 bases short and J 5 bases short, with 13 bases between. The CDR3 DNA is TGTGCCAGCAGTTTGCAGGGGTCAGGGGAGACCCAGTACTTC. Protein sequence: CASSLQGSGETQYF.

This clonotype has just a few counts. The V gene is TRBV7-9, the J gene TRBJ2-3; TRBD1 matches 7 bases. Germline lookup yields CDR1 SEHNR and CDR2 FQNEAQ (reference sequence). J lost 0 bases, V lost 5 bases, and 5 bases had no gene match. This CDR3 comprises 15 residues. The CDR3: CASSKGTVSTDTQYF. As DNA, the CDR3 is TGTGCCAGCAGCAAAGGGACAGTTAGCACAGATACGCAGTATTTT.

At least ten counts were recorded for this clonotype. This chain links TRBV15 with TRBJ2-3; D not resolved. With 3 bases removed from V and 1 base from J, the gap between germline ends came to 11 bases. There are 15 residues in the CDR3. CDR1 LNHNV and CDR2 YYDKDF come from the germline V gene (reference sequence). The DNA for the CDR3 is TGTGCCACCAGCAGCGCAACGTCCCGCACAGATACGCAGTATTTT. It encodes CATSSATSRTDTQYF. The full variable domain, rest sourced from reference TRBV15 and TRBJ2-3, is DAMVIQNPRYQVTQFGKPVTLSCSQTLNHNVMYWYQQKSSQAPKLLFHYYDKDFNNEADTPDNFQSRRPNTSFCFLDIRSPGLGDTAMYLCATSSATSRTDTQYFGPGTRLTVL.

This clonotype was recorded once. A single base separates this from a much larger clone, so it may be a read error. J is TRBJ2-5 and V is TRBV12-3 or TRBV12-4; D not certain. This CDR3 comprises 13 residues. CDR3 DNA sequence: TGTGCCAGCAGTTTTGTGCTGTTAGAGACCCAGAACTTC. This translates into CASSFVLLETQNF.

The table lists this clonotype with many counts. The rearrangement joins TRBV4-3 to TRBJ2-3; TRBD2 aligns across 7 bases. The CDR3 consists of 14 residues. CDR1 and CDR2 (germline): LGHNA, YSLEER. V was clipped by 4 bases and J by 6 bases; unmatched bases: 7. The CDR3 region is CASSPRLADDTQYF. DNA of the CDR3: TGCGCCAGCAGCCCCCGACTAGCTGATGATACGCAGTATTTT.

The chain couples TRBV20-1 to TRBJ2-7; maybe TRBD1 (6 bases). With 5 bases removed from V and 7 bases from J, the gap between germline ends came to 12 bases. In germline, CDR1 is DFQATT, CDR2 SNEGSKA (reference sequence). The CDR3 sequence is 11 residues long. The CDR3 DNA reads as TGCAGTGCTGCCTTAGGGGGAGAGCAGTACTTC. As protein: CSAALGGEQYF.

Turning to this clonotype: A much more abundant neighbour one base away suggests this may be a read error. V usage is TRBV5-3 and J usage is TRBJ1-2; maybe TRBD1 (6 bases). TRBV5-3 carries the ORF label, with uncertain function. The CDR3 runs to 15 residues. The CDR3 DNA reads TGTGCCAGCAGCCCCTTTGGGGGCAGTAACTGTGGCTACACCTTC. Translation gives CASSPFGGSNCGYTF.

This chain connects TRBV6-1 to TRBJ2-3; 13 bases align to TRBD2. The CDR3 is 16 amino acids. Germline CDR1 and CDR2: MNHNS and SASEGT. The V gene end was trimmed by 5 bases and the J gene end by 2 bases; junction bases not matched to a gene: 4. The CDR3 loop is CASSLLAGGYTDTQYF. In nucleotides, the CDR3 is TGTGCCAGCAGTCTACTAGCGGGAGGGTACACAGATACGCAGTATTTT.

This clonotype was seen a handful of times. The rearrangement links TRBV7-9 to TRBJ2-5, with 7 positions matching TRBD1. This CDR3 has 16 residues. Germline V gene sequence: CDR1 SEHNR, CDR2 FQNEAQ (reference sequence). The V segment lost 4 bases and the J segment 2 bases; nucleotides outside the gene matches: 10. CDR3 sequence reads: CASSSNRDRQQETQYF. In DNA form, the CDR3 reads TGTGCCAGCAGCTCCAACCGGGACAGACAACAAGAGACCCAGTACTTC.

This clonotype was observed a few times. The chain carries TRBV20-1 and TRBJ2-7; perhaps TRBD1 as D (5 bases). CDR1 DFQATT and CDR2 SNEGSKA come from the germline V gene (reference sequence). The CDR3 runs 14 residues. V lost 6 bases and J 1 base, leaving 16 bases between the germline ends. CDR3 DNA: TGCAGTGCCTACTCTAGGGGTTTATCCTACGAGCAGTACTTC. It is translated as CSAYSRGLSYEQYF.

As regards this clonotype: Given a much more abundant clone one base away, this may be a read error. The V and J genes are TRBV5-6 and TRBJ2-7; no firm D call. CDR3 length: 13 amino acids. Germline loops: CDR1 SGHDT, CDR2 YYEEEE. In DNA form, the CDR3 reads TGTGCCAGCGGCTTCGCCCAGAGCTACGAGCAGTACTTC. Its protein is CASGFAQSYEQYF.

The chain recombines TRBV3-1 with TRBJ2-2; 7 nucleotides line up with TRBD1. V shed 2 bases, J shed 6 bases, and the junction held 9 bases outside the gene matches. This CDR3 is built from 16 residues. Germline V gene data show CDR1 as LGHDT and CDR2 as YNNKEL (reference sequence). CDR3 residues: CASSQRGQVRAGELFF. The CDR3 nucleotides are TGTGCCAGCAGCCAAAGAGGACAGGTCAGGGCCGGGGAGCTGTTTTTT. Supplemented by reference TRBV3-1 and TRBJ2-2, the full variable domain reads DTAVSQTPKYLVTQMGNDKSIKCEQNLGHDTMYWYKQDSKKFLKIMFSYNNKELIINETVPNRFSPKSPDKAHLNLHINSLELGDSAVYFCASSQRGQVRAGELFFGEGSRLTVL.

This sequence joins TRBV19 and TRBJ1-2, with D unclear. The germline V and J ends were trimmed by 3 bases and 2 bases, with 7 bases remaining between them. There are 13 residues in the CDR3. Germline assignment: CDR1 LNHDA and CDR2 SQIVND (reference sequence). The chain's CDR3 is CASSMTNNYGYTF. For the CDR3, the DNA is TGTGCCAGTAGTATGACTAACAACTATGGCTACACCTTC. The full variable domain, completed using reference TRBV19 and TRBJ1-2, is DGGITQSPKYLFRKEGQNVTLSCEQNLNHDAMYWYRQDPGQGLRLIYYSQIVNDFQKGDIAEGYSVSREKKESFPLTVTSAQKNPTAFYLCASSMTNNYGYTFGSGTRLTVV.

The chain links TRBV4-3 to TRBJ2-2; TRBD2 matches at 8 bases. With 5 bases clipped from V and 3 bases from J, the junction kept 17 bases outside the gene matches. CDR3 length: 19 amino acids. Germline CDR1 and CDR2: LGHNA and YSLEER. CDR3 coding DNA: TGCGCCAGCAGCACACTAATAAGGGCCGGGGGGGGCCACACCGGGGAGCTGTTTTTT. Translated, it gives CASSTLIRAGGGHTGELFF.

In regard to this clonotype: A much larger clone differs by one base, so this may be a read error. The final CDR3 position lacks the conserved phenylalanine or tryptophan, pointing to a likely read error. J is TRBJ2-3 and V is TRBV19; TRBD1 aligns across 10 bases. The CDR3 runs 15 residues. Germline V gene lookup returns CDR1 LNHDA and CDR2 SQIVND (reference sequence). Trimming took 3 bases from V and 6 from J; bases not matched to a gene: 6. The CDR3 protein is CASSIGTGVLDTQYL. For the CDR3, the DNA is TGTGCCAGTAGTATTGGGACAGGGGTCCTCGATACGCAGTATCTT.

Comment on this clonotype: Possible read error: a much larger clone is one base away. Given the absence of the conserved phenylalanine or tryptophan at the CDR3 end, a read error is likely. This CDR3 reads CSAVLYEQYS. The CDR3 DNA follows: TGCAGTGCGGTATTGTACGAGCAGTACTCC. The genes are TRBV20-1 and TRBJ2-7; D uncertain. CDR3 length: 10 residues. The germline V gene has CDR1 DFQATT and CDR2 SNEGSKA (reference sequence). Trimming shortened V by 6 bases and J by 4 bases, and 7 bases separated the two germline ends.